This T cell receptor (beta chain) was found in a study of blood T cells in healthy people across ages. Germline V gene sequence: CDR1 SNHLY, CDR2 FYNNEI. This CDR3 has 17 residues. The J segment lost 3 bases and the V segment lost 4 bases, leaving 10 bases of the junction unmatched. Combining a sample-barcoded 5' primer with a J-beta primer mix, a second PCR ran for about 7 to 12 cycles. TCRdb itself ran the 5' RACE reads through MiXCR, one entry per CDR3 protein. Among under 2,000,000 distinct CDR3 sequences, roughly 49% were seen once, and the ten largest hold about 2.1%. The clonotype comes from a woman in her forties in good health. Sequenced: blood. The chain links TRBV2 to TRBJ2-1, with TRBD2 matching 9 bases. The CDR3 nucleotides read TGTGCCAGCAGTGGGGCGGGGGGGTTTGTGGGCTACAATGAGCAGTTCTTC. It specifies CASSGAGGFVGYNEQFF. The full variable domain, in which reference TRBV2 and TRBJ2-1 provide the parts outside the CDR3, is EPEVTQTPSHQVTQMGQEVILRCVPISNHLYFYWYRQILGQKVEFLVSFYNNEISEKSEIFDDQFSVERPDGSNFTLKIRSTKLEDSAMYFCASSGAGGFVGYNEQFFGPGTRLTVL.